This note documents a single T cell receptor (beta chain) sequence. Its antigen is still unknown. Repertoires were generated with immunoSEQ multiplex PCR, while TCRdb's copy carries only in-frame clones and drops some. The table includes about 170,000 clones, about 83% detected once. The data were taken from a study of cytomegalovirus exposure and HLA in healthy donors. The CDR3 covers 15 residues. V was shortened by 5 bases and J by 0 bases, with 8 bases between the two germline ends. Germline V lookup: CDR1 SNHLY, CDR2 FYNNEI. Broader study findings: Reports credit the classifier with highly specific, highly sensitive diagnosis of cytomegalovirus status. Overall, around 160 TCR beta chains were annotated as cytomegalovirus-associated. In a later analysis, first-cohort TCR clusters were found to tend to co-occur in the 90 to 150 validation repertoires.

The sequence derives from a woman aged 25-40 years in good health and CMV-seronegative. V gene TRBV2 combines with J gene TRBJ2-6, with D tentatively TRBD1 (6 bases). Sequencing input: PBMCs. CDR3 sequence (DNA): TGTGCCAGCAGTCGAGGGGGCTCTGGGGCCAACGTCCTGACTTTC. This sequence encodes CASSRGGSGANVLTF.